These T cell receptor beta chains were read from a single sample in a study of vaccination effects on CD4 cells after COVID-19. The repertoire was sequenced with immunoSEQ multiplex PCR; TCRdb's copy has only in-frame clones and lacks some. The sample lists about 28,000 clones, about 73% occurring once. Antigens for these TCRs are unknown. This specimen was CD4+ T cells from PBMCs cultured with HCoV-NL63 spike peptides, taken after COVID-19 vaccination. These receptors originate from a human donor who received a COVID-19 vaccine. Both conserved end residues are part of each CDR3. The order of the fields is D gene, V gene, J gene, clone size, CDR3 protein, CDR3 DNA. D genes are given only for firm matches. Size tells how often a clone was seen (once, few, many) or the class of an expanded clone, and some rows leave it out.

NA	TRBV9	TRBJ2-5	NA	CASSVAPQVETQYF	TGTGCCAGCAGCGTAGCTCCCCAGGTGGAGACCCAGTACTTC
TRBD2	TRBV12-5	TRBJ2-7	NA	CASGLVLSSGISEQYF	TGTGCTAGTGGTTTGGTACTGTCTAGCGGGATAAGCGAGCAGTACTTC
NA	TRBV18	TRBJ1-5	once	CASSPDSHNQPQHF	TGTGCCAGCTCACCGGACAGCCACAATCAGCCCCAGCATTTT
TRBD1	TRBV19	TRBJ2-7	NA	CASSPRQTGYGYEQYF	TGTGCCAGTAGCCCGCGCCAGACAGGGTACGGTTACGAGCAGTACTTC
NA	TRBV6-1	TRBJ2-7	NA	CASSELGGGPFNYEQYF	TGTGCCAGCAGTGAATTGGGAGGGGGCCCCTTCAACTACGAGCAGTACTTC
TRBD1	TRBV30	TRBJ1-2	NA	CAWGDRGLGGYTF	TGTGCCTGGGGGGACAGGGGTTTGGGTGGCTACACCTTC
NA	TRBV11-2	TRBJ2-3	NA	CASSLARHPRGATQYF	TGTGCCAGCAGCTTAGCGCGGCACCCGAGAGGCGCTACGCAGTATTTT
TRBD2	TRBV6-2/TRBV6-3	TRBJ2-7	NA	CASSPGTSGGPSSYEQYF	TGTGCCAGCAGCCCTGGGACTAGCGGGGGCCCGAGCTCCTACGAGCAGTACTTC
TRBD1	TRBV9	TRBJ2-5	NA	CASSVGDRATGTQYF	TGTGCCAGCAGCGTAGGGGACAGGGCGACGGGGACCCAGTACTTC
TRBD2	TRBV7-9	TRBJ2-3	few	CASSPGLENTDTQYF	TGTGCCAGCAGCCCGGGACTAGAAAACACAGATACGCAGTATTTT
NA	TRBV30	TRBJ1-1	NA	CAWSRRSTEAFF	TGTGCCTGGAGTAGGCGCAGCACTGAAGCTTTCTTT
TRBD2	TRBV5-1	TRBJ2-3	NA	CASSLGASGSTDTQYF	TGCGCCAGCAGCTTGGGGGCTAGCGGGAGCACAGATACGCAGTATTTT
TRBD2	TRBV4-2	TRBJ2-2	NA	CASSQEGGVRAGGAGELFF	TGTGCCAGCAGCCAAGAAGGAGGGGTCCGGGCGGGAGGGGCCGGGGAGCTGTTTTTT
NA	TRBV5-4	TRBJ2-3	NA	CASSWDVTSTDTQYF	TGTGCCAGCAGCTGGGACGTAACTAGCACAGATACGCAGTATTTT
NA	TRBV6-5	TRBJ1-2	NA	CASSYSGLYNYGYTF	TGTGCCAGCAGTTACTCGGGACTTTACAACTATGGCTACACCTTC
NA	TRBV19	TRBJ1-1	once	CASSIPTANVYHFNTEAFF	TGTGCCAGTAGTATCCCCACAGCGAATGTATATCATTTCAACACTGAAGCTTTCTTT
NA	TRBV15	TRBJ1-6	NA	CATSRSREAPDNSPLHF	TGTGCCACCAGCAGAAGCCGGGAGGCCCCCGATAATTCACCCCTCCACTTT
NA	TRBV5-6	TRBJ1-2	NA	CASSLRGASGYTF	TGTGCCAGCAGCTTGCGGGGGGCCAGCGGCTACACCTTC
NA	TRBV18	TRBJ1-2	NA	CASSPSTVPSAGYTF	TGTGCCAGCTCACCGTCGACAGTACCTTCTGCTGGCTACACCTTC
TRBD2	TRBV2	TRBJ2-5	NA	CASFEDRTSAQETQYF	TGTGCCAGTTTCGAGGATAGGACTAGCGCACAAGAGACCCAGTACTTC
TRBD2	TRBV7-2	TRBJ2-1	NA	CASSSSGLASSYNEQFF	TGTGCCAGCAGCTCCTCTGGACTAGCGAGCTCCTACAATGAGCAGTTCTTC
NA	TRBV3-1/TRBV3-2	TRBJ2-7	NA	CASSPREGAEEQYF	TGTGCCAGCAGCCCTCGGGAGGGGGCGGAGGAGCAGTACTTC
NA	TRBV7-2	TRBJ2-1	NA	CASSSSGNSYNEQFF	TGTGCCAGCAGCTCGTCCGGTAATTCCTACAATGAGCAGTTCTTC
NA	TRBV6-5	TRBJ1-2	NA	CASSYGDYGYTF	TGTGCCAGCAGTTATGGGGATTATGGCTACACCTTC
TRBD2	TRBV2	TRBJ2-7	NA	CASTPGGGIYEQYF	TGTGCCAGCACCCCGGGCGGGGGGATCTACGAGCAGTACTTC
TRBD1	TRBV5-4	TRBJ2-7	NA	CASSQTGTGLHEQYF	TGTGCCAGCAGCCAAACCGGGACAGGGTTACACGAGCAGTACTTC
NA	TRBV2	TRBJ1-6	large	CASSEQKGSGSPLHF	TGTGCCAGCAGTGAACAGAAAGGGAGTGGGTCACCCCTCCACTTT
NA	TRBV10-3	TRBJ2-1	NA	CAISESEATQFF	TGTGCCATCAGTGAGTCGGAAGCGACTCAGTTCTTC
NA	TRBV29-1	TRBJ1-5	NA	CSVVVQDPNQPQHF	TGCAGCGTTGTCGTCCAGGACCCCAATCAGCCCCAGCATTTT
NA	TRBV25-1	TRBJ1-2	NA	CASSEWGGNYGYTF	TGTGCCAGCAGTGAATGGGGAGGTAACTATGGCTACACCTTC
TRBD1	TRBV7-9	TRBJ1-1	NA	CASSLETGQGNTEAFF	TGTGCCAGCAGCTTAGAGACAGGACAGGGGAACACTGAAGCTTTCTTT
NA	TRBV21-1	TRBJ1-5	once	CASSKKAGDEVGNQPQHF	TGTGCCAGCAGCAAAAAGGCCGGGGACGAAGTTGGCAATCAGCCCCAGCATTTT
TRBD1	TRBV7-9	TRBJ1-1	NA	CASSTRQGAQDTEAFF	TGTGCCAGCAGCACCCGACAGGGGGCGCAGGACACTGAAGCTTTCTTT
NA	TRBV10-2	TRBJ1-6	few	CASSPTDYNSPLHF	TGCGCCAGCAGTCCCACCGATTATAATTCACCCCTCCACTTT
NA	TRBV6-1	TRBJ2-1	NA	CASSEAYGSSYNEQFF	TGTGCCAGCAGTGAAGCGTACGGGAGTTCCTACAATGAGCAGTTCTTC
NA	TRBV5-1	TRBJ1-1	NA	CATSSGRVNTEAFF	TGCGCCACCTCTTCGGGACGGGTGAACACTGAAGCTTTCTTT
TRBD2	TRBV7-2	TRBJ2-7	NA	CASSLTSKGEQYF	TGTGCCAGCAGCTTGACTAGCAAGGGCGAGCAGTACTTC
TRBD1	TRBV6-6	TRBJ1-1	NA	CASSLQGTAEAFF	TGTGCCAGCAGTCTACAGGGGACCGCTGAAGCTTTCTTT
NA	TRBV13	TRBJ1-3	NA	CASSLGRGLGNTIYF	TGTGCCAGCAGCTTAGGCCGGGGGTTAGGAAACACCATATATTTT
NA	TRBV19	TRBJ1-2	NA	CASSVNYGYTF	TGTGCCAGTAGTGTTAACTATGGCTACACCTTC
TRBD1	TRBV15	TRBJ2-7	NA	CATSRDQGAYEQYF	TGTGCCACCAGCAGAGATCAGGGGGCCTACGAGCAGTACTTC
NA	TRBV5-1	TRBJ2-7	NA	CASSLEGRSSYEQYF	TGCGCCAGCAGCTTGGAGGGGCGGAGCTCCTACGAGCAGTACTTC
TRBD2	TRBV6-5	TRBJ2-2	once	CASSIAGGFSGELFF	TGTGCCAGCTCCATAGCGGGAGGGTTCTCCGGGGAGCTGTTTTTT
NA	TRBV18	TRBJ1-5	NA	CASSPGRNQPQHF	TGTGCCAGCTCACCGGGACGGAATCAGCCCCAGCATTTT
TRBD1	TRBV5-4	TRBJ2-3	few	CASSLDQGATDTQYF	TGTGCCAGCAGCTTGGACCAGGGGGCGACAGATACGCAGTATTTT
NA	TRBV5-1	TRBJ1-5	NA	CASSLGGAGQPQHF	TGCGCCAGCAGCTTAGGGGGGGCCGGTCAGCCCCAGCATTTT